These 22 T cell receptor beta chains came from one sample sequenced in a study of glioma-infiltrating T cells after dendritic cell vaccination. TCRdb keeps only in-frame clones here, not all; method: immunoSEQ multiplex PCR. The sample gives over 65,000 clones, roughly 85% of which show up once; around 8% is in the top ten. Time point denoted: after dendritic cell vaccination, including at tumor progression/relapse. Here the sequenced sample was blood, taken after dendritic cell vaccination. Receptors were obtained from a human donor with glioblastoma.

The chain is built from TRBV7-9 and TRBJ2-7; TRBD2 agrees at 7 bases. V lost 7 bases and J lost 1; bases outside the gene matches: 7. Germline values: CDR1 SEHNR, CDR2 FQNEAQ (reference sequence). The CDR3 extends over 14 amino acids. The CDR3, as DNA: TGTGCCAGCACCTTTGGGGGAGGGTCCTACGAGCAGTACTTC. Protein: CASTFGGGSYEQYF.

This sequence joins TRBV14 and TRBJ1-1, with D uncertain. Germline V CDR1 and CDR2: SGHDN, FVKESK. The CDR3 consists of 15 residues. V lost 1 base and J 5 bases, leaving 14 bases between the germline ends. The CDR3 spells CASSQVSGGSTEAFF. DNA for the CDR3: TGTGCCAGCAGCCAAGTTAGTGGAGGGTCGACTGAAGCTTTCTTT.

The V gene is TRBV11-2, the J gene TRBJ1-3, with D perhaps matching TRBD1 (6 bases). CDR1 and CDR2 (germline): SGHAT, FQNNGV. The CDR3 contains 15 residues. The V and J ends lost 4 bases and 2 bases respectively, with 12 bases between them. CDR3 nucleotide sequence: TGTGCCAGCAGCTCTAACAGGGTCGCTGGAAACACCATATATTTT. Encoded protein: CASSSNRVAGNTIYF.

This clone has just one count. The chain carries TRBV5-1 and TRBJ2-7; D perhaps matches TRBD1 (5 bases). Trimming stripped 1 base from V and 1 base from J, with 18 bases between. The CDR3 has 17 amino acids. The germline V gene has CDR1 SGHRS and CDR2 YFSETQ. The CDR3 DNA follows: TGCGCCAGCAGCTTGTACGTCGGCAGGGTAAAATCCTACGAGCAGTACTTC. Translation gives CASSLYVGRVKSYEQYF. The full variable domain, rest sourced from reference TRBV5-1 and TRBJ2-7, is KAGVTQTPRYLIKTRGQQVTLSCSPISGHRSVSWYQQTPGQGLQFLFEYFSETQRNKGNFPGRFSGRQFSNSRSEMNVSTLELGDSALYLCASSLYVGRVKSYEQYFGPGTRLTVT.

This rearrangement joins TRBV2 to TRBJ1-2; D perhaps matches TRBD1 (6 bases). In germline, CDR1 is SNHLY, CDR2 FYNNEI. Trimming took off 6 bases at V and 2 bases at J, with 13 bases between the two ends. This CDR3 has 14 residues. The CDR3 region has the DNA TGTGCCAGCAGACAAAGGACAGAGAACTATGGCTACACCTTC. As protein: CASRQRTENYGYTF.

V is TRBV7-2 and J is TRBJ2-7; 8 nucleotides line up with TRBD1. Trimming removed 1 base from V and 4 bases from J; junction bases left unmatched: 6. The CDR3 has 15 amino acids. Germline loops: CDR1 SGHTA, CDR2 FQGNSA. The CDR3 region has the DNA TGTGCCAGCAGCTTAGACCCCCAGGGGGCGTACGAGCAGTACTTC. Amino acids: CASSLDPQGAYEQYF.

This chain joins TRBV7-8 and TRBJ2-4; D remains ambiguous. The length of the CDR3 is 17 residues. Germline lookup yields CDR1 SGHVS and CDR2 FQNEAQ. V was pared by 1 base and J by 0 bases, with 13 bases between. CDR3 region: CASSLGWPNLAKNIQYF. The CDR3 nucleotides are TGTGCCAGCAGCTTAGGATGGCCAAATCTAGCCAAAAACATTCAGTACTTC.

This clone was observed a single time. CDR3 nucleotide sequence: TGTGCCAGCAGCTTTGACAGGGGCAGCGAGCAGTACTTC. Its translation: CASSFDRGSEQYF. V and J are TRBV7-7 and TRBJ2-7; 8 bases map to TRBD1. In germline, CDR1 is SSHAT, CDR2 FNYEAQ (reference sequence). CDR3 length equals 13 residues. Trimming cost V 3 bases and J 6 bases; bases outside gene matches: 4.

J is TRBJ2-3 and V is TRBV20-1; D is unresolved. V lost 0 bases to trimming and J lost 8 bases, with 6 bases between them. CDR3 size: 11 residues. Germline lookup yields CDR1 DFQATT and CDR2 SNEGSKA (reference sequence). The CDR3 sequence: CSARDSGTQYF. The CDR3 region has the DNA TGCAGTGCTAGAGATTCCGGTACGCAGTATTTT.

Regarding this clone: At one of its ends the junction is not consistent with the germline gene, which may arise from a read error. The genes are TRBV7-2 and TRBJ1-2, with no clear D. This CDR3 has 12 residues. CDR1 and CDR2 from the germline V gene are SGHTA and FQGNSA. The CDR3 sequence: CASSLRRAAHAF. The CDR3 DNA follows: TGTGCCAGCAGCCTAAGGAGGGCAGCCCATGCCTTC.

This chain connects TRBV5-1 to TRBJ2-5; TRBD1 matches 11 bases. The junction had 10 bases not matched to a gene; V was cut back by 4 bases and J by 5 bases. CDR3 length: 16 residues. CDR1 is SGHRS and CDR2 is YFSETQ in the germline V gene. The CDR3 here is CASSLTGTGGLETQYF. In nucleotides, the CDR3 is TGCGCCAGCAGCCTGACCGGGACAGGGGGTTTGGAGACCCAGTACTTC.

CDR3 region: CASSLGLMTDTQYF. The CDR3 nucleotides are TGCGCCAGCAGCTTGGGACTTATGACAGATACGCAGTATTTT. The rearrangement joins TRBV5-1 to TRBJ2-3; no definite D call. Germline CDR1 reads SGHRS; CDR2 reads YFSETQ. The CDR3 contains 14 residues. The V and J ends lost 0 bases and 3 bases respectively, with 8 bases between them.

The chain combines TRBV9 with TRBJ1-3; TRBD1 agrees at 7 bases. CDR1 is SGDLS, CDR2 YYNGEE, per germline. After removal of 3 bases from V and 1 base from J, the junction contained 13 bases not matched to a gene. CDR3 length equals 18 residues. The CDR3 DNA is TGTGCCAGCAGCGGACAGCGGACAGGCCCCGGGTCTGGAAACACCATATATTTT. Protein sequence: CASSGQRTGPGSGNTIYF.

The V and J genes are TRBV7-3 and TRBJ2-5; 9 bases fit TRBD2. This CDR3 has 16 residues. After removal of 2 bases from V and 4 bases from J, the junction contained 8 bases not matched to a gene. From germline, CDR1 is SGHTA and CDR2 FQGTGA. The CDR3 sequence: CASSLGAGGAGETQYF. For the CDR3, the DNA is TGTGCCAGCAGCTTAGGGGCGGGGGGGGCCGGAGAGACCCAGTACTTC.

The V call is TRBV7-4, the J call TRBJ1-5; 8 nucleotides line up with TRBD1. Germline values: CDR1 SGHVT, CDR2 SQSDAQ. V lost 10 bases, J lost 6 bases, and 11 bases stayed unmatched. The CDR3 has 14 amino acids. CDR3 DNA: TGTGCCAACGCGGTGGGCAGGGGGCGTCAGCCCCAGCATTTT. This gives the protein CANAVGRGRQPQHF.

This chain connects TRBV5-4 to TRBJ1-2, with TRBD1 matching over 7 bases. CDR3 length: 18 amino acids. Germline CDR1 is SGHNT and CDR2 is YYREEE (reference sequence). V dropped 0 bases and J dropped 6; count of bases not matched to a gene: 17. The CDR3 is CASSLGGSGVGQGDGYTF. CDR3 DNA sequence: TGTGCCAGCAGCTTGGGAGGATCTGGCGTGGGGCAGGGGGATGGCTACACCTTC.

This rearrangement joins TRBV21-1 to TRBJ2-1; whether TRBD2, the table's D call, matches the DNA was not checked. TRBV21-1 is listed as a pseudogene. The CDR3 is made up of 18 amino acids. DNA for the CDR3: TGTGCCAGCAGCACCGGGACTAGCGGAGCCTATGCCTACAATGAGCAGTTCTTC. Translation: CASSTGTSGAYAYNEQFF.

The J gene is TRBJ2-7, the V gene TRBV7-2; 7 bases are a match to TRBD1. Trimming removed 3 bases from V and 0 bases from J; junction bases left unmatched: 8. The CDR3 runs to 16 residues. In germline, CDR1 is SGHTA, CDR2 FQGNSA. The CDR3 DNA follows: TGTGCCAGCAGCTTGTCCGGGACAGAGAGCTCCTACGAGCAGTACTTC. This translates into CASSLSGTESSYEQYF.

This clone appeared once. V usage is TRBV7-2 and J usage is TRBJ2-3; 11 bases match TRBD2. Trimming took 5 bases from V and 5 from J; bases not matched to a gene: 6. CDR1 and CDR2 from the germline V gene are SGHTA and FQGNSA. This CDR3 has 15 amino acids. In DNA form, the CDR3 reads TGTGCCAGCAGCATAACTAGCGGGGGTCTAGATACGCAGTATTTT. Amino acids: CASSITSGGLDTQYF.

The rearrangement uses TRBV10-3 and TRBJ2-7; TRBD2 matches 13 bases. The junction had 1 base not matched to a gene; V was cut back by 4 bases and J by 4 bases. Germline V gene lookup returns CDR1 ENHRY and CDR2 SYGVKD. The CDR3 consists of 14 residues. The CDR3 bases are TGTGCCATCAGTGGGACTAGCGGGAGTTACGAGCAGTACTTC. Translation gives CAISGTSGSYEQYF.

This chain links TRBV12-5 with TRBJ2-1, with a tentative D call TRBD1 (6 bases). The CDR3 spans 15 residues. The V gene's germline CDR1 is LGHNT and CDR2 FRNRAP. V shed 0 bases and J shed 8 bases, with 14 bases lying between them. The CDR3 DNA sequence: TGTGCTAGTGGTTTGGTCCGGGACACCGGAGATGAGCAGTTCTTC. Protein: CASGLVRDTGDEQFF. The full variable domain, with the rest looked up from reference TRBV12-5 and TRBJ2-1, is DARVTQTPRHKVTEMGQEVTMRCQPILGHNTVFWYRQTMMQGLELLAYFRNRAPLDDSGMPKDRFSAEMPDATLATLKIQPSEPRDSAVYFCASGLVRDTGDEQFFGPGTRLTVL.

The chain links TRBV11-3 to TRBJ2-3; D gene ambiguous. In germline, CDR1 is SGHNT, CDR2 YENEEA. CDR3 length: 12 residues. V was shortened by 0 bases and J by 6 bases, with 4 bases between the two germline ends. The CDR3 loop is CASSLDPDTQYF. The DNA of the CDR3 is TGTGCCAGCAGCTTAGATCCTGATACGCAGTATTTT.